This note documents a single T cell receptor beta chain sequence. What it recognizes is unknown. These data are taken from a study of vaccination and CD4 T cells after COVID-19. General study results and limits: Only after vaccination were a median around 83% of convalescents' reactive clones seen.

Treatment here: roughly ten-day PBMC culture with coronavirus spike peptide pools or control peptides (ViraFEST assay). IL-2 (roughly 10 IU/ml) and peptide pools (about 10 ug/ml) were added to cultures of approximately 2 million PBMCs per well. Once obtained from cultured CD4+ T cells, the DNA was sequenced using the Oncomine TCR Beta short-read assay. Cultured CD4+ T cells were the source of extracted genomic DNA. MiXCR, run by TCRdb on the PCR reads, gives a single entry per CDR3 protein. This sample yields 9,500 to 13,000 distinct CDR3 sequences, of which roughly 25% are seen a single time; approximately 44% belongs to the top ten. The CDR3 extends over 16 amino acids. Trimming shortened V by 0 bases and J by 10 bases, and 19 bases separated the two germline ends. Per germline, CDR1 MNHEY and CDR2 SVGEGT.

The clonotype comes from a human donor who received a COVID-19 vaccine. This rearrangement joins TRBV6-2 or TRBV6-3 to TRBJ2-1; the D is unclear. The sequencing used CD4+ T cells from blood, cultured in vitro, collected before SARS-CoV-2 vaccination. CDR3: CASSYSRLTPQEEQFF. The CDR3 region has the DNA TGTGCCAGCAGTTACTCGAGATTGACTCCCCAGGAGGAGCAGTTCTTC.